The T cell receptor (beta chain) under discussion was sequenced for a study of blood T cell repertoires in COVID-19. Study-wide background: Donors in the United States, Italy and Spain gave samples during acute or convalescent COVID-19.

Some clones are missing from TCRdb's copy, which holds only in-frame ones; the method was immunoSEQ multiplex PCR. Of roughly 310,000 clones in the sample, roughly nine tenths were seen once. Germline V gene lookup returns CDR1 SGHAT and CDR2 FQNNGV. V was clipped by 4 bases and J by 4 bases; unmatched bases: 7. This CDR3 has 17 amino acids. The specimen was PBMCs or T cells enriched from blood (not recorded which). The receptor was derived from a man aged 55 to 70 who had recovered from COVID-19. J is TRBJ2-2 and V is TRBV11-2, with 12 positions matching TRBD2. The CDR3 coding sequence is TGTGCCAGCAGCTCTAGCGGGGGGGCCCTCGGCACCGGGGAGCTGTTTTTT. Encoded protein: CASSSSGGALGTGELFF. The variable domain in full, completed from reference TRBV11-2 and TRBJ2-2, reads EAGVAQSPRYKIIEKRQSVAFWCNPISGHATLYWYQQILGQGPKLLIQFQNNGVVDDSQLPKDRFSAERLKGVDSTLKIQPAKLEDSAVYLCASSSSGGALGTGELFFGEGSRLTVL.